Below, 29 T cell receptor beta chains from the same sample are listed, as sequenced in a study of blood T cells in healthy people across ages. The authors ran a second PCR of about 6 to 11 cycles using a sample-barcoded 5' primer and a J-beta primer mix. TCRdb re-called the 5' RACE reads through MiXCR, storing one row per CDR3 protein. The sample lists approximately 880,000 distinct CDR3 sequences, around 49% occurring once. The sample was blood. The receptors come from a man between 25 and 39 years old in good health.

The CDR3: CASSSSGGAGYGYTF. The CDR3 bases are TGCGCCAGCAGCAGTTCAGGGGGCGCCGGGTATGGCTACACCTTC. The chain recombines TRBV5-1 with TRBJ1-2; 8 bases line up with TRBD1. There are 15 residues in the CDR3. Germline V gene sequence: CDR1 SGHRS, CDR2 YFSETQ. V shed 4 bases and J 5 bases; nucleotides not matched to a gene: 10.

This clonotype has just a few counts. The J gene is TRBJ1-2, the V gene TRBV20-1, with D perhaps matching TRBD1 (6 bases). This CDR3 has 14 residues. The V end was cut by 5 bases, the J end by 6 bases, with 19 bases between. The germline V gene has CDR1 DFQATT and CDR2 SNEGSKA (reference sequence). The CDR3 loop is CSAFTPGVKNGYTF. The CDR3 DNA reads TGCAGTGCTTTCACACCAGGGGTGAAAAATGGCTACACCTTC.

A few counts support this clonotype. The chain employs TRBV15 and TRBJ1-5; D uncertain. The length of the CDR3 is 14 residues. Trimming pared 0 bases from V and 2 bases from J, leaving 5 bases between. Germline CDR1 LNHNV, CDR2 YYDKDF (reference sequence). Written as DNA, the CDR3 is TGTGCCACCAGCAGAGATCGTGGCAATCAGCCCCAGCATTTT. Translation: CATSRDRGNQPQHF.

As regards this clonotype: A much larger clonotype is one base distant, so this may be a read error. The chain uses TRBV29-1 and TRBJ2-1; D remains unclear. This CDR3 has 16 residues. V was pared by 0 bases and J by 0 bases, with 12 bases between. The germline V gene encodes CDR1 SQVTM and CDR2 ANQGSEA. The CDR3 protein is CSVEEFVRSSYNEQFF. The CDR3 DNA follows: TGCAGCGTTGAAGAGTTCGTCCGGAGCTCCTACAATGAGCAGTTCTTC.

The table lists this clonotype with many counts. J is TRBJ2-5 and V is TRBV9; TRBD1 aligns across 10 bases. From germline, CDR1 is SGDLS and CDR2 YYNGEE. J lost 2 bases, V lost 3 bases, and 4 bases had no gene match. The CDR3 has 15 residues. Here the CDR3 DNA reads TGTGCCAGCAGCGGGGACAGGGGAGTTCAAGAGACCCAGTACTTC. Translated: CASSGDRGVQETQYF.

This chain joins TRBV12-3 or TRBV12-4 and TRBJ2-1; TRBD1 matches at 7 bases. The CDR3 has 14 amino acids. V dropped 7 bases and J dropped 5; count of bases not matched to a gene: 8. CDR3: CASTHWTGNNEQFF. For the CDR3, the DNA is TGTGCCAGCACCCACTGGACAGGCAACAATGAGCAGTTCTTC.

As for this clonotype: A read error may be the cause here, since a much bigger clone is one base away. This rearrangement joins TRBV2 to TRBJ2-3; D is unresolved. This CDR3 comprises 12 residues. CDR1 is SNHLY and CDR2 is FYNNEI in the germline V gene. V was trimmed by 7 bases and J by 2 bases, leaving 7 bases between them. The CDR3: CASTYFTDTQYF. The CDR3 DNA follows: TGTGCCAGCACCTACTTCACAGATACGCAGTATTTT.

This clonotype was recorded a few times. The J gene is TRBJ2-3, the V gene TRBV11-2; weak D call: TRBD2 (6 bases). Germline V gene data show CDR1 as SGHAT and CDR2 as FQNNGV. V was trimmed by 3 bases and J by 1 base, leaving 17 bases between them. The CDR3 consists of 17 residues. CDR3 loop: CASSFGGAGTGTDTQYF. CDR3 coding DNA: TGTGCCAGCAGCTTCGGCGGGGCGGGGACCGGCACAGATACGCAGTATTTT.

This clonotype was detected once. The V call is TRBV20-1, the J call TRBJ2-3, with TRBD2 as a possible D gene (6 bases). CDR1 is DFQATT, CDR2 SNEGSKA, per germline (reference sequence). The ends were cut back, 1 base at V and 4 bases at J, with 9 bases in the middle. CDR3 length equals 13 residues. The CDR3 loop reads CSARAGVADTQYF. DNA of the CDR3: TGCAGTGCTAGAGCGGGGGTGGCAGATACGCAGTATTTT.

A remark on this clonotype: A read error may produce the germline difference seen at one junction end. V gene TRBV7-7 combines with J gene TRBJ2-5; TRBD2 aligns across 11 bases. Germline V lookup: CDR1 SSHAT, CDR2 FNYEAQ (reference sequence). This CDR3 comprises 19 residues. CDR3 DNA: TGTGCTAGCAGCTGGGGGGACCCGGGACTAGCGGTCCCGGCGGAAACCCAGTACTTC. It codes for CASSWGDPGLAVPAETQYF. The entire variable domain, with the rest obtained from reference TRBV7-7 and TRBJ2-5, is as follows: GAGVSQSPRYKVTKRGQDVTLRCDPISSHATLYWYQQALGQGPEFLTYFNYEAQPDKSGLPSDRFSAERPEGSISTLTIQRTEQRDSAMYRCASSWGDPGLAVPAETQYFGPGTRLLVL.

The V gene is TRBV4-2, the J gene TRBJ2-7, with no clear D. Germline CDR1 and CDR2: LGHNA and YNFKEQ. The CDR3 runs to 13 residues. The ends were cut back, 0 bases at V and 7 bases at J, with 10 bases in the middle. The DNA for the CDR3 is TGTGCCAGCAGCCAAGAGAGCTACAATGAGCAGTACTTC. It specifies CASSQESYNEQYF.

This clonotype was seen a handful of times. The genes are TRBV29-1 and TRBJ2-7, with D possibly being TRBD1 (6 bases). V was pared by 7 bases and J by 5 bases, with 18 bases between. The germline V gene has CDR1 SQVTM and CDR2 ANQGSEA. The CDR3 contains 13 residues. The CDR3 bases are TGCAGCGCTTACGGCCAGGGGACCCACGAGCAGTACTTC. It specifies CSAYGQGTHEQYF.

V gene TRBV6-1 combines with J gene TRBJ1-4; D remains unclear. V gave up 6 bases and J gave up 6 bases, with 14 bases separating them. Germline values: CDR1 MNHNS, CDR2 SASEGT. The CDR3 runs to 14 residues. The CDR3 protein is CASRGTVGDEKLFF. The CDR3, as DNA: TGTGCCAGCAGAGGAACAGTAGGCGATGAAAAACTGTTTTTT.

V is TRBV9 and J is TRBJ2-7; no reliable D call. This CDR3 comprises 14 residues. The V and J ends lost 0 bases and 1 base respectively, with 8 bases between them. Germline values: CDR1 SGDLS, CDR2 YYNGEE. The CDR3 spells CASSVDPSSYEQYF. CDR3 bases: TGTGCCAGCAGCGTAGATCCCAGTTCCTACGAGCAGTACTTC.

As DNA, the CDR3 is TGCAGCGTTGAGTCCTGGACTAGCGGAAACACCGGGGAGCTGTTTTTT. Protein product: CSVESWTSGNTGELFF. This chain links TRBV29-1 with TRBJ2-2, with 10 bases lining up with TRBD2. Germline-derived CDR1 and CDR2 are SQVTM and ANQGSEA. J was trimmed by 2 bases and V by 3 bases; bases with no gene match: 6. The CDR3 has 16 amino acids.

Only a few counts were recorded for this clonotype. This clone may be a read error of a much larger clone one base away. CDR3 amino acids: CSAPGLRNKQFF. The CDR3 DNA reads as TGCAGTGCCCCGGGACTTCGCAATAAGCAGTTCTTC. The chain links TRBV20-1 to TRBJ2-1, with a possible D match to TRBD2 (6 bases). Germline CDR1 reads DFQATT; CDR2 reads SNEGSKA (reference sequence). The CDR3 covers 12 residues.

This clonotype has just a few counts. CDR3 in amino acids: CASSQQSGTDTQYF. The CDR3 DNA reads TGCGCCAGCAGTCAGCAATCGGGCACAGATACGCAGTATTTT. V usage is TRBV5-1 and J usage is TRBJ2-3; D not certain. Germline CDR1 reads SGHRS; CDR2 reads YFSETQ. This CDR3 is built from 14 residues. The V and J ends lost 5 bases and 1 base respectively, with 11 bases between them.

This clonotype was counted a few times. This chain connects TRBV20-1 to TRBJ2-3; no clear D gene. The CDR3 has 13 amino acids. V was shortened by 7 bases and J by 4 bases, with 15 bases between the two germline ends. The germline CDR1 and CDR2 sequences are DFQATT and SNEGSKA (reference sequence). The DNA for the CDR3 is TGCAGTGTCAGGAACCCTCTTTCAGATACGCAGTATTTT. This translates into CSVRNPLSDTQYF.

Regarding this clonotype: The junction differs from germline at one of its ends, possibly a read error. DNA for the CDR3: TGTGCCAGCGGTGAGGACAGGGGCGTTTACGAGCAGTACTTC. Amino acid sequence: CASGEDRGVYEQYF. V is TRBV6-1 and J is TRBJ2-7; 9 bases align to TRBD1. The CDR3 is 14 residues long. Germline V gene data show CDR1 as MNHNS and CDR2 as SASEGT.

The chain couples TRBV2 to TRBJ1-2; TRBD1 matches at 11 bases. Germline V gene data show CDR1 as SNHLY and CDR2 as FYNNEI. The ends lost 4 bases at V and 8 bases at J; junction bases unmatched: 6. The CDR3 is made up of 14 amino acids. CDR3 sequence: CASSARDRGSGYTF. The CDR3 nucleotides read TGTGCCAGCAGTGCTCGGGACAGGGGGTCCGGCTACACCTTC.

This clonotype was seen more than once but under ten times. The chain recombines TRBV20-1 with TRBJ2-1; tentatively, D is TRBD2 (7 bases). Germline V gene lookup returns CDR1 DFQATT and CDR2 SNEGSKA (reference sequence). The CDR3 spans 16 residues. V lost 3 bases to trimming and J lost 3 bases, with 18 bases between them. The CDR3 sequence is CSARDLGGAVYNEQFF. The CDR3 region has the DNA TGCAGTGCTAGGGACTTGGGGGGGGCAGTCTACAATGAGCAGTTCTTC.

The CDR3 sequence is CASSIHSAQETQYF. CDR3 nucleotides: TGTGCCAGCAGCATCCATTCGGCCCAAGAGACCCAGTACTTC. This chain connects TRBV21-1 to TRBJ2-7; the table's TRBD2 call for D was not verified on the DNA. The DNA end is a closer match to TRBJ2-5, so the J assignment may be wrong. TRBV21-1 is flagged as a pseudogene. The CDR3 loop spans 14 amino acids.

The chain couples TRBV6-1 to TRBJ2-6; 7 positions match TRBD1. Trimming took 6 bases from V and 2 from J; bases not matched to a gene: 4. CDR3 length equals 15 residues. In germline, CDR1 is MNHNS, CDR2 SASEGT. Here the CDR3 DNA reads TGTGCCAGCAGACCCCAGGGGGCTGGGGCCAACGTCCTGACTTTC. As protein: CASRPQGAGANVLTF.

V gene TRBV3-1 combines with J gene TRBJ1-2; D possibly corresponds to TRBD1 (5 bases). CDR1 and CDR2 from the germline V gene are LGHDT and YNNKEL (reference sequence). CDR3 length: 14 amino acids. Between the trimmed V and J ends, which lost 5 bases and 6 bases, there was a span of 16 bases. CDR3 DNA: TGTGCCAGCAGCAAACCGTTACAGGAGGATGGCTACACCTTC. This translates into CASSKPLQEDGYTF.

The chain recombines TRBV5-1 with TRBJ2-1, with a tentative D call TRBD2 (5 bases). This CDR3 has 15 amino acids. V was shortened by 0 bases and J by 3 bases, with 10 bases between the two germline ends. CDR1 is SGHRS, CDR2 YFSETQ, per germline. CDR3 DNA: TGCGCCAGCAGCTTGGAAGACTACGGCTACAATGAGCAGTTCTTC. Amino acid sequence: CASSLEDYGYNEQFF.

V is TRBV12-3 or TRBV12-4 and J is TRBJ2-3; TRBD2 matches 9 bases. The CDR3 spans 16 residues. V dropped 5 bases and J dropped 0; count of bases not matched to a gene: 6. Here the CDR3 reads CASSETSGLSTDTQYF. Here the CDR3 DNA reads TGTGCCAGCAGTGAAACTAGCGGGCTTAGCACAGATACGCAGTATTTT.

This clonotype turned up a few times. The V call is TRBV20-1, the J call TRBJ1-5; 7 bases are shared with TRBD1. The CDR3 has 14 residues. Germline V lookup: CDR1 DFQATT, CDR2 SNEGSKA (reference sequence). V lost 5 bases to trimming and J lost 6 bases; unmatched junction nucleotides: 10. In nucleotides, the CDR3 is TGCAGTGCTGGTCAGGGGGGGAGGAGTCAGCCCCAGCATTTT. Its translation: CSAGQGGRSQPQHF.

The chain couples TRBV29-1 to TRBJ2-7; 8 bases are shared with TRBD1. Looked up from germline, CDR1 is SQVTM and CDR2 is ANQGSEA. The CDR3 runs 14 residues. V dropped 4 bases and J dropped 1; count of bases not matched to a gene: 6. CDR3 in amino acids: CSVAFRDRSYEQYF. CDR3 nucleotide sequence: TGCAGCGTTGCCTTCCGGGACAGGTCCTACGAGCAGTACTTC.

This clonotype has a handful of counts. The J gene is TRBJ1-1, the V gene TRBV5-1; D unclear. V was shortened by 1 base and J by 0 bases, with 10 bases between the two germline ends. The CDR3 loop spans 15 amino acids. Germline CDR1 reads SGHRS; CDR2 reads YFSETQ. In nucleotides, the CDR3 is TGCGCCAGCAGCTTGAACGTGGGAATGAACACTGAAGCTTTCTTT. Encoded protein: CASSLNVGMNTEAFF.